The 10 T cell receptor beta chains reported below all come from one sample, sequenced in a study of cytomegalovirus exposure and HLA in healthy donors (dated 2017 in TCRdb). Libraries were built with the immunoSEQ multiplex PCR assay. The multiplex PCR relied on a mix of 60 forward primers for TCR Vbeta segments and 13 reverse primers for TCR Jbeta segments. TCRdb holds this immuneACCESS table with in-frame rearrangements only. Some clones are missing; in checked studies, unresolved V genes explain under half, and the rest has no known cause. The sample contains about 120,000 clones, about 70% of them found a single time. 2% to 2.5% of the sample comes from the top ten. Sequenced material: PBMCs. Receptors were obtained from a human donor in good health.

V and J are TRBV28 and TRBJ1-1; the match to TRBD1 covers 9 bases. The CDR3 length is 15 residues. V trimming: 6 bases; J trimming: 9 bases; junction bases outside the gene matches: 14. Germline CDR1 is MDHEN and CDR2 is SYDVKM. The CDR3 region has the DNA TGTGCCAGCAGATCCACCCCGGGACAGGGAACGCAAGCTTTCTTT. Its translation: CASRSTPGQGTQAFF.

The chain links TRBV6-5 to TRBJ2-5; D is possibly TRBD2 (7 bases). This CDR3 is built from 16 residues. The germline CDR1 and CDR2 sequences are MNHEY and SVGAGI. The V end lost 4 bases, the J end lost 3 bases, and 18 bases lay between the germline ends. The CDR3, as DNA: TGTGCCAGCAGTTTTTTGCGGGGGCGTGTAAAAGAGACCCAGTACTTC. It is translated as CASSFLRGRVKETQYF.

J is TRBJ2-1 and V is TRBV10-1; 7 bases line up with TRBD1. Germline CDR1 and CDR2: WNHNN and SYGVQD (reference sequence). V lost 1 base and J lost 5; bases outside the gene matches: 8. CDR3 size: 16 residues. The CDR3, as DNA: TGCGCCAGCAGTGAGTACCGGGACAGAGTAAACAATGAGCAGTTCTTC. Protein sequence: CASSEYRDRVNNEQFF.

The CDR3 coding sequence is TGTGCCAGTAGTCGGACAGTTATAACAGATACGCAGTATTTT. Translated: CASSRTVITDTQYF. The chain combines TRBV19 with TRBJ2-3, with D possibly being TRBD1 (6 bases). Trimming removed 5 bases from V and 3 bases from J, with 12 bases in between. The germline V gene encodes CDR1 LNHDA and CDR2 SQIVND (reference sequence). The CDR3 spans 14 residues.

This CDR3 reads CASSRNRDRRSSGNTIYF. The CDR3 nucleotides read TGTGCCAGCAGCAGAAACAGGGACAGGAGGTCCTCTGGAAACACCATATATTTT. This rearrangement joins TRBV9 to TRBJ1-3, with 8 bases matching TRBD1. Germline CDR1 reads SGDLS; CDR2 reads YYNGEE. The length of the CDR3 is 18 residues. The V gene end was trimmed by 4 bases and the J gene end by 0 bases; junction bases not matched to a gene: 12.

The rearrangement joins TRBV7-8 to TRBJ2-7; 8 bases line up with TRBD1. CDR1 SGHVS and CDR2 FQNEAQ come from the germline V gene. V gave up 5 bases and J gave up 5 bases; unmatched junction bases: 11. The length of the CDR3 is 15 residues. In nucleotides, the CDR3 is TGTGCCAGCAGCGTCAGACAGGGGATTATCCACGAGCAGTACTTC. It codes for CASSVRQGIIHEQYF.

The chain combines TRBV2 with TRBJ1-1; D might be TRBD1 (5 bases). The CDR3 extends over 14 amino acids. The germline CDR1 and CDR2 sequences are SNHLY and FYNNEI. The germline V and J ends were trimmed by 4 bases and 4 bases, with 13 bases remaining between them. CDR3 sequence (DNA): TGTGCCAGCAGTGTACTCCAGGGTAGCACTGAAGCTTTCTTT. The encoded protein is CASSVLQGSTEAFF.

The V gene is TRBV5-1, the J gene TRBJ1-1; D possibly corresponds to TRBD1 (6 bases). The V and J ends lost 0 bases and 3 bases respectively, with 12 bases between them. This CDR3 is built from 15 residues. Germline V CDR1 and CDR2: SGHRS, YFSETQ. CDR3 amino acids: CASSLGGGWDTEAFF. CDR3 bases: TGCGCCAGCAGCTTGGGGGGGGGCTGGGACACTGAAGCTTTCTTT.

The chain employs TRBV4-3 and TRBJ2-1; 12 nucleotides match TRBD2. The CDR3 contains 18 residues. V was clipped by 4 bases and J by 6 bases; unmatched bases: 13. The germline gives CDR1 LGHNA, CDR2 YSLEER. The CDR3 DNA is TGCGCCAGCAGCCGGGCGCCATCTGGACTAGCGGGGATCAATGAGCAGTTCTTC. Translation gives CASSRAPSGLAGINEQFF.

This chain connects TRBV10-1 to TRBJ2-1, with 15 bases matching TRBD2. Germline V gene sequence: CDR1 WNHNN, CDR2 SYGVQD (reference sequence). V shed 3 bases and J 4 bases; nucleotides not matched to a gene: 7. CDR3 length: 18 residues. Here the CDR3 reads CASSDIGLAGGWYNEQFF. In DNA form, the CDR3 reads TGCGCCAGCAGTGATATTGGACTAGCGGGAGGGTGGTACAATGAGCAGTTCTTC.